The 2 T cell receptor beta chains given below trace back to one sample, sequenced in a study of blood T cell repertoires in COVID-19. The repertoire was sequenced with immunoSEQ multiplex PCR; TCRdb's copy has only in-frame clones and lacks some. Of some 97,000 clones detected, approximately 93% appear once; the ten largest clones hold over 0.95%. The sequenced material came from peripheral blood. The receptors shown here come from a man aged 55 to 70 with acute or convalescent COVID-19.

The V gene is TRBV28, the J gene TRBJ1-5; weak D call: TRBD1 (5 bases). Germline-derived CDR1 and CDR2 are MDHEN and SYDVKM. The CDR3 length is 13 residues. Trimming left V 7 bases short and J 3 bases short, with 10 bases between. The CDR3 spells CASKGQDNQPQHF. CDR3 DNA sequence: TGTGCCAGCAAGGGGCAGGACAATCAGCCCCAGCATTTT.

The rearrangement uses TRBV25-1 and TRBJ2-7; D may be TRBD1 (5 bases). The CDR3 runs 13 residues. Germline V gene lookup returns CDR1 MGHDK and CDR2 SYGVNS. Trimming took off 8 bases at V and 1 base at J, with 12 bases between the two ends. In DNA form, the CDR3 reads TGTGCCAGCCGGCCCCAGGGTTCCTACGAGCAGTACTTC. It encodes CASRPQGSYEQYF.